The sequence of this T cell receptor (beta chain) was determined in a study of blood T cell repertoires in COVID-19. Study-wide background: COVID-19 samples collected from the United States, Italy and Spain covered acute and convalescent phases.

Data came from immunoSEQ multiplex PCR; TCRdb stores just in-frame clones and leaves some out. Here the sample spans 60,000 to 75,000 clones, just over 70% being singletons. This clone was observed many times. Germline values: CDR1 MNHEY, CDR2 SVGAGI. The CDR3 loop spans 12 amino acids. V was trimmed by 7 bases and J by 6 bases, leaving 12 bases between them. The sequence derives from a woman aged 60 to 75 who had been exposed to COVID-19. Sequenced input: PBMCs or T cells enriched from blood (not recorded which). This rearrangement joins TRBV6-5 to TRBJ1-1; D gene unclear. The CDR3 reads CASTDTFPEAFF. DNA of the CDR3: TGTGCCAGCACCGACACCTTCCCTGAAGCTTTCTTT.